This TCR beta chain was sequenced for a study of blood T cell repertoires in COVID-19. Method: immunoSEQ multiplex PCR; TCRdb's copy keeps in-frame clones and lacks some. The sample has about 250,000 clones, roughly 82% seen once. This CDR3 spans 12 amino acids. The germline V gene encodes CDR1 LNHDA and CDR2 SQIVND (reference sequence). Trimming took 6 bases from V and 2 from J, leaving 8 bases between them. This receptor was identified in a woman of 80 years or more with active or convalescent COVID-19. V is TRBV19 and J is TRBJ2-7; D is perhaps TRBD1 (5 bases). Sequenced: peripheral blood. The CDR3, as DNA: TGTGCCAGTAGAAGCAGGGCCTACGAGCAGTACTTC. The encoded protein is CASRSRAYEQYF.